The present entry profiles one T cell receptor beta chain with its context. Germline values: CDR1 GTSNPN, CDR2 SVGIG (reference sequence). There are 15 residues in the CDR3. V was shortened by 3 bases and J by 6 bases, with 15 bases between the two germline ends. Under the authors' procedure: Amplification with reference gene primers provided the estimates of nucleated cell counts. Measured with immunoSEQ multiplex PCR; TCRdb has only the in-frame clones, and not every one. The V and J calls and clone size come from that table; D and trimming were worked out from the DNA. The table has about 200,000 clones, more than 75% seen once. The sample comes from a study of blood T cell repertoires in COVID-19. Looking at the study overall: COVID-19 samples collected from the United States, Italy and Spain covered acute and convalescent phases. Nucleic acid was either cDNA or gDNA, and it came from T cells, B-cell-depleted T cells, or PBMCs.

The receptor comes from a man at least 80 years old with acute or convalescent COVID-19. The chain recombines TRBV30 with TRBJ1-6; D might be TRBD1 (6 bases). The sequenced sample was peripheral blood. CDR3 nucleotide sequence: TGTGCCTGGAGCCCGCGGGGGCAGGGTAATTCACCCCTCCACTTT. Protein: CAWSPRGQGNSPLHF.